These 19 T cell receptor beta chains came from one sample sequenced in a study of blood T cells in healthy people across ages. Then a second PCR, running about 7 to 11 cycles, was carried out with a sample-barcoded 5' primer and a J-beta primer mix. TCRdb re-called the 5' RACE reads through MiXCR, storing one row per CDR3 protein. The data contain 1.5 million to 2 million distinct CDR3 sequences, roughly 27% of them singletons. Sequences were obtained from blood. These receptors were taken from a woman in her twenties or thirties in good health.

This chain's CDR3 is CASSLGQDSHEQYF. The DNA of the CDR3 is TGTGCCAGCTCACTCGGACAGGATTCTCACGAGCAGTACTTC. This sequence joins TRBV18 and TRBJ2-7; 7 bases agree with TRBD1. The junction had 8 bases not matched to a gene; V was cut back by 4 bases and J by 5 bases. This CDR3 contains 14 residues. Germline assignment: CDR1 KGHSH and CDR2 LQKENI.

This sequence joins TRBV4-1 and TRBJ1-1, with D tentatively TRBD1 (6 bases). Germline V gene data show CDR1 as MGHRA and CDR2 as YSYEKL. This CDR3 contains 18 residues. Deletions cut 0 bases from V and 1 base from J, with 18 bases between. CDR3 protein: CASSQEGGTLRGNTEAFF. The CDR3 DNA reads TGCGCCAGCAGCCAAGAAGGGGGGACTTTAAGGGGGAACACTGAAGCTTTCTTT.

This clonotype turned up a few times. CDR3 nucleotides: TGTGCCAGCAGTGAAAAGACACCCAACACTGAAGCTTTCTTT. Protein: CASSEKTPNTEAFF. This chain links TRBV25-1 with TRBJ1-1; D is ambiguous. Trimming left V 2 bases short and J 2 bases short, with 9 bases between. CDR1 MGHDK and CDR2 SYGVNS come from the germline V gene. CDR3 length: 14 residues.

The V call is TRBV29-1, the J call TRBJ2-5; tentatively, D is TRBD2 (6 bases). The CDR3 is 16 amino acids. V lost 4 bases and J 4 bases, leaving 22 bases between the germline ends. CDR1 and CDR2 from the germline V gene are SQVTM and ANQGSEA. The CDR3: CSVVSGREVSIETQYF. CDR3 in DNA: TGCAGCGTTGTCTCGGGCAGGGAGGTTTCAATAGAGACCCAGTACTTC.

The chain joins TRBV30 to TRBJ1-6; D is unresolved. The CDR3 consists of 14 residues. Trimming cost V 3 bases and J 8 bases, with 14 bases left between them. CDR1 GTSNPN and CDR2 SVGIG come from the germline V gene (reference sequence). The CDR3 sequence is CAWSFDSNDSPLHF. The CDR3 DNA reads as TGTGCCTGGAGCTTCGATTCGAATGATTCACCCCTCCACTTT. The whole variable domain, remainder taken from reference TRBV30 and TRBJ1-6, is SQTIHQWPATLVQPVGSPLSLECTVEGTSNPNLYWYRQAAGRGLQLLFYSVGIGQISSEVPQNLSASRPQDRQFILSSKKLLLSDSGFYLCAWSFDSNDSPLHFGNGTRLTVT.

In this sample, this clonotype turned up a few times. The V gene is TRBV28, the J gene TRBJ2-7; possibly TRBD2 for D (5 bases). CDR1 MDHEN and CDR2 SYDVKM come from the germline V gene. V gave up 7 bases and J gave up 3 bases, with 16 bases separating them. The CDR3 spans 14 residues. CDR3 residues: CASTPDGNNYEQYF. CDR3 nucleotides: TGTGCCAGCACCCCGGACGGGAACAACTACGAGCAGTACTTC.

At least ten counts were recorded for this clonotype. The chain has TRBV4-3 and TRBJ2-7; D not resolved. V lost 0 bases, J lost 6 bases, and 9 bases lay in between. Per germline, CDR1 LGHNA and CDR2 YSLEER. This CDR3 has 13 residues. CDR3 protein: CASSQDLLREQYF. CDR3 DNA: TGCGCCAGCAGCCAAGATCTCCTGCGCGAGCAGTACTTC.

The chain carries TRBV2 and TRBJ2-5; D might be TRBD1 (5 bases). The germline V gene has CDR1 SNHLY and CDR2 FYNNEI. The CDR3 contains 14 residues. The V and J ends lost 5 bases and 2 bases respectively, with 12 bases between them. The chain's CDR3 is CASSPDSTQETQYF. CDR3 in DNA: TGTGCCAGCAGTCCTGACAGTACTCAAGAGACCCAGTACTTC. The variable domain in full, with the rest retrieved from reference TRBV2 and TRBJ2-5, is EPEVTQTPSHQVTQMGQEVILRCVPISNHLYFYWYRQILGQKVEFLVSFYNNEISEKSEIFDDQFSVERPDGSNFTLKIRSTKLEDSAMYFCASSPDSTQETQYFGPGTRLLVL.

The chain is built from TRBV29-1 and TRBJ2-1, with a tentative D call TRBD2 (5 bases). The germline gives CDR1 SQVTM, CDR2 ANQGSEA. Trimming took off 4 bases at V and 0 bases at J, with 7 bases between the two ends. The CDR3 has 13 residues. The CDR3 region is CSVVGGSYNEQFF. In DNA, the CDR3 is TGCAGCGTTGTAGGAGGCTCCTACAATGAGCAGTTCTTC.

CDR3 sequence reads: CSGTTSEGISYNEQFF. CDR3 DNA sequence: TGCAGCGGCACGACTAGCGAGGGGATCTCCTACAATGAGCAGTTCTTC. The rearrangement joins TRBV29-1 to TRBJ2-1; TRBD2 matches at 8 bases. The trim removed 7 bases at V and 0 bases at J, leaving 11 bases unmatched. In germline, CDR1 is SQVTM, CDR2 ANQGSEA. The CDR3 length is 16 residues.

A few counts support this clonotype. At one end the junction does not follow the germline gene, possibly because of a read error. The genes are TRBV2 and TRBJ2-1; D remains unclear. This CDR3 has 11 residues. The germline gives CDR1 SNHLY, CDR2 FYNNEI. The CDR3 region is CASSASGEQFF. The CDR3 DNA sequence: TGCGCCAGCAGCGCGTCGGGCGAGCAGTTCTTC.

Of note for this clonotype: One end of the junction does not line up with germline, which may come from a read error. The V gene is TRBV20-1, the J gene TRBJ2-1; possibly TRBD2 for D (5 bases). Looked up from germline, CDR1 is DFQATT and CDR2 is SNEGSKA (reference sequence). The CDR3 runs to 15 residues. CDR3 coding DNA: TGCAGTGCTATCCCAGCGGAAAGCTCCTACAGTGAGCAGTTCTTC. It specifies CSAIPAESSYSEQFF.

V usage is TRBV10-3 and J usage is TRBJ1-6; D gene unclear. V was clipped by 0 bases and J by 7 bases, with 19 bases between them. From germline, CDR1 is ENHRY and CDR2 SYGVKD. This CDR3 has 18 amino acids. The CDR3 region is CAISESPPTEVRNSPLHF. The CDR3 coding sequence is TGTGCCATCAGTGAGTCGCCCCCGACGGAGGTGCGGAATTCACCCCTCCACTTT.

The gene calls are TRBV6-5 and TRBJ1-6; the D is unclear. Germline loops: CDR1 MNHEY, CDR2 SVGAGI. CDR3 size: 16 residues. Trimming shortened V by 10 bases and J by 0 bases, and 16 bases separated the two germline ends. The CDR3 DNA sequence: TGTGCCACGACCGGGGATTTAGGCTCCTATAATTCACCCCTCCACTTT. As protein: CATTGDLGSYNSPLHF.

The sample holds a few counts of this clonotype. The chain employs TRBV12-5 and TRBJ2-1, with D possibly TRBD2 on 6 matching bases. TRBJ2-7 explains the end of the DNA better; the J call may be wrong. CDR1 is LGHNT and CDR2 is FRNRAP in the germline V gene. CDR3 length: 15 amino acids. The CDR3 nucleotides read TGTGCTAGTGGTGACAACTTAGCGGAATACAATGAGCAGTACTTC. Its protein product is CASGDNLAEYNEQYF.

The chain is built from TRBV20-1 and TRBJ2-7; the D gene is possibly TRBD2 (5 bases). The CDR3 loop spans 16 amino acids. Germline CDR1 DFQATT, CDR2 SNEGSKA (reference sequence). The V and J ends lost 3 bases and 5 bases respectively, with 23 bases between them. The CDR3 region has the DNA TGCAGTGCTAGGGCCTCGGAGGACCAGACGCTGAACGAGCAGTACTTC. Protein product: CSARASEDQTLNEQYF.

This clonotype was seen repeatedly, ten times or more. The chain combines TRBV29-1 with TRBJ2-6; D is possibly TRBD1 (6 bases). Germline V gene lookup returns CDR1 SQVTM and CDR2 ANQGSEA. V lost 4 bases, J lost 13 bases, and 14 bases lay in between. The CDR3 loop spans 12 amino acids. CDR3 sequence reads: CSVVWGQGVLTF. CDR3 nucleotide sequence: TGCAGCGTTGTGTGGGGACAAGGAGTCCTGACTTTC. The full variable domain, in which reference TRBV29-1 and TRBJ2-6 provide the parts outside the CDR3, is SAVISQKPSRDICQRGTSLTIQCQVDSQVTMMFWYRQQPGQSLTLIATANQGSEATYESGFVIDKFPISRPNLTFSTLTVSNMSPEDSSIYLCSVVWGQGVLTFGAGSRLTVL.

Points on this clonotype: An end of the junction differs from the germline gene, which may be a read error. The genes are TRBV30 and TRBJ2-6; possibly TRBD1 for D (5 bases). Germline V gene sequence: CDR1 GTSNPN, CDR2 SVGIG (reference sequence). The CDR3 loop spans 14 amino acids. CDR3 region: CAWSVLTGANVRTF. The CDR3 region has the DNA TGTGCCTGGAGTGTATTAACTGGGGCCAACGTCCGGACTTTC.

This clonotype was observed a handful of times. V is TRBV28 and J is TRBJ2-7, with D maybe TRBD2 (5 bases). Trimming took 11 bases from V and 3 from J, leaving 20 bases between them. Germline V lookup: CDR1 MDHEN, CDR2 SYDVKM. CDR3 length equals 14 residues. In DNA form, the CDR3 reads TGTGCCGTCTCCCAGGAGGTAGGACGCTACGAGCAGTACTTC. Its protein product is CAVSQEVGRYEQYF.